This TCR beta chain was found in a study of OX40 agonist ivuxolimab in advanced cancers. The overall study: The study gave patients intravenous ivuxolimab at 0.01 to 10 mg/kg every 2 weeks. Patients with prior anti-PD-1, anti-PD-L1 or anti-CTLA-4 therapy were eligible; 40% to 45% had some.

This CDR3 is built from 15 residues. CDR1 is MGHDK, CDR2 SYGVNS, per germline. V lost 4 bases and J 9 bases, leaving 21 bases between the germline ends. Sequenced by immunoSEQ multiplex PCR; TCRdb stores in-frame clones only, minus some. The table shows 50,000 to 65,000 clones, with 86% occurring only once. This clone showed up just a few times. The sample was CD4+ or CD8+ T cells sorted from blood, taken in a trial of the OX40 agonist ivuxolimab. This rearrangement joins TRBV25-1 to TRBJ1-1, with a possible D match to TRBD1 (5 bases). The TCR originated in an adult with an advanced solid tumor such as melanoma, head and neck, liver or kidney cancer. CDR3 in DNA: TGTGCCAGCAGTGTGGGGGTGGGGCTGTTCCAGAAAGCTTTCTTT. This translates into CASSVGVGLFQKAFF.